This T cell receptor beta chain originates from a study of beta chain features in type 1 diabetes. Across the whole study: Sorted cells numbering 107,917,701 were examined across all samples.

On this clone: Its matching antigen is unknown.

Whole-study findings and limits: PCR might favor shorter templates, but any such skew would affect patients and controls equally. Patients with Type 1 diabetes showed moderately but significantly shorter TCRB CDR3s in all four CD4+ subsets. Type 1 diabetes patients showed fewer insertions and more deletions at VDJ junctions. HLA influence on TCRB rearrangement stayed unresolved here.

The trim removed 2 bases at V and 4 bases at J, leaving 5 bases unmatched. Germline assignment: CDR1 ENHRY and CDR2 SYGVKD. The CDR3 extends over 15 amino acids. The study reverse transcribed the entire isolated RNA, so it sequenced expressed TCRB transcripts. Sequencing used immunoSEQ multiplex PCR; TCRdb keeps in-frame clones, though not all of them. The sample holds hundreds of thousands of clones, 11% to 15% seen once. The sequence was obtained from a man younger than 35 with type 1 diabetes. Sequencing was carried out using naive CD4+ T cells from blood. The rearrangement links TRBV10-3 to TRBJ2-5; 9 nucleotides match TRBD2. CDR3 sequence: CAISEPTLAGETQYF. CDR3 coding DNA: TGTGCCATCAGTGAGCCTACACTAGCGGGAGAGACCCAGTACTTC.